These 14 T cell receptor beta chains share one sample of origin, sequenced in a study of T cell changes during pregnancy in multiple sclerosis (dated by TCRdb to about 2019). Library generation was performed with the immunoSEQ multiplex PCR assay. TCRdb obtained this table from immuneACCESS and retained in-frame rearrangements with V and J assigned. These tables miss some clones; where compared with another copy, unresolved V genes account for less than half of the shortfall, and the remainder is unexplained. In this sample the table shows around 78,000 clones, around 93% of which occur a single time. Of the sample, 2.5% to 3% falls within the top ten clones. Source: peripheral blood, taken in the second trimester of pregnancy. The receptors stem from a female donor with multiple sclerosis, enrolled in a pregnancy study.

The chain joins TRBV6-5 to TRBJ1-1; D gene unclear. Trimming removed 6 bases from V and 0 bases from J, with 8 bases in between. The CDR3 extends over 13 amino acids. Germline V gene data show CDR1 as MNHEY and CDR2 as SVGAGI. In DNA form, the CDR3 reads TGTGCCAGCAGACTAGGCCTGAACACTGAAGCTTTCTTT. Its translation: CASRLGLNTEAFF.

The chain has TRBV29-1 and TRBJ2-7, with 7 bases matching TRBD1. CDR1 is SQVTM and CDR2 is ANQGSEA in the germline V gene. Trimming cost V 1 base and J 2 bases; bases outside gene matches: 2. This CDR3 is 13 amino acids long. Here the CDR3 DNA reads TGCAGCGTTGAAGGGACAGGAGCCTACGAGCAGTACTTC. Amino acid sequence: CSVEGTGAYEQYF.

The chain uses TRBV28 and TRBJ2-7, with D unclear. Germline V CDR1 and CDR2: MDHEN, SYDVKM. Trimming took off 1 base at V and 6 bases at J, with 13 bases between the two ends. The CDR3 runs 14 residues. The CDR3 DNA reads as TGTGCCAGCAGTTTATTTCCAGGCACGGTCGAGCAGTACTTC. It encodes CASSLFPGTVEQYF.

This clone came up once. The CDR3 DNA sequence: TGTGCCAGCAATCAGGGACAGGGAAGGAATGAGCAGTTCTTC. Translation gives CASNQGQGRNEQFF. The gene calls are TRBV6-5 and TRBJ2-1; TRBD1 agrees at 9 bases. V dropped 7 bases and J dropped 7; count of bases not matched to a gene: 8. Germline CDR1 is MNHEY and CDR2 is SVGAGI. The CDR3 totals 14 residues.

The V gene is TRBV12-5, the J gene TRBJ2-7, with 8 bases fitting TRBD1. With 6 bases clipped from V and 3 bases from J, the junction kept 10 bases outside the gene matches. The length of the CDR3 is 15 residues. Germline V lookup: CDR1 LGHNT, CDR2 FRNRAP. CDR3 sequence (DNA): TGTGCTAGTGGCAGGGGGCGGGGCTCCATCTACGAGCAGTACTTC. Translation: CASGRGRGSIYEQYF.

The genes are TRBV28 and TRBJ1-2; the D is unclear. CDR1 MDHEN and CDR2 SYDVKM come from the germline V gene. Trimming left V 10 bases short and J 8 bases short, with 14 bases between. This CDR3 has 11 residues. CDR3 in amino acids: CAIRGTMGYTF. Here the CDR3 DNA reads TGTGCCATCCGGGGTACTATGGGCTACACCTTC.

A few counts support this clone. The chain joins TRBV6-4 to TRBJ2-3, with D uncertain. The ends were cut back, 0 bases at V and 0 bases at J, with 10 bases in the middle. CDR1 is MRHNA, CDR2 SNTAGT, per germline. This CDR3 spans 16 amino acids. The CDR3 reads CASSDSSVTSTDTQYF. Here the CDR3 DNA reads TGTGCCAGCAGTGACTCGAGTGTTACTAGCACAGATACGCAGTATTTT.

The V and J genes are TRBV27 and TRBJ2-1, with D maybe TRBD2 (5 bases). Trimming cost V 3 bases and J 6 bases, with 9 bases left between them. Germline V gene sequence: CDR1 MNHEY, CDR2 SMNVEV (reference sequence). This CDR3 has 13 amino acids. CDR3 DNA sequence: TGTGCCAGCAGTTTGAGCGGAATCAATGAGCAGTTCTTC. Translated, it gives CASSLSGINEQFF.

The chain carries TRBV11-3 and TRBJ2-3; 8 nucleotides align to TRBD1. Germline loops: CDR1 SGHNT, CDR2 YENEEA. Trimming at V came to 4 bases and at J to 3 bases, leaving 9 bases not matched to a gene. The CDR3 contains 16 residues. The CDR3 region has the DNA TGTGCCAGCAGCTCCTCAGGGGGCTTATGGACAGATACGCAGTATTTT. This translates into CASSSSGGLWTDTQYF.

In the case of this clone: Sequence at one end of the junction differs from germline and may be a read error. The gene calls are TRBV7-7 and TRBJ2-1, with D perhaps TRBD2 (7 bases). The CDR3 sequence is 14 residues long. Germline V CDR1 and CDR2: SSHAT, FNYEAQ (reference sequence). CDR3 sequence (DNA): TGTGCTAGCAGCTTGGGGGGGCCCTACAATGAGCAGTTCTTC. This encodes CASSLGGPYNEQFF.

This clone occurred a few times. CDR3 DNA sequence: TGTGCCAGCAGTGAAAGCAGGGGGCCTACGAATGATGAGCAGTACTTC. Protein product: CASSESRGPTNDEQYF. V and J are TRBV2 and TRBJ2-7; 8 positions agree with TRBD1. V shed 2 bases, J shed 7 bases, and the junction held 13 bases outside the gene matches. CDR1 and CDR2 from the germline V gene are SNHLY and FYNNEI. This CDR3 contains 16 residues.

The rearrangement links TRBV5-4 to TRBJ2-3, with 7 bases aligning to TRBD1. Trimming took 1 base from V and 3 from J; bases not matched to a gene: 8. The V gene's germline CDR1 is SGHNT and CDR2 YYREEE (reference sequence). The CDR3 consists of 16 residues. CDR3 nucleotide sequence: TGTGCCAGCAGCTTGTGGGGCAGGGGGACGACAGATACGCAGTATTTT. It translates to CASSLWGRGTTDTQYF.

CDR3 sequence (DNA): TGTGCCAGCTCACCGCACAACTCCTACGAGCAGTACTTC. Translating it yields CASSPHNSYEQYF. The chain couples TRBV18 to TRBJ2-7; no clear D. Trimming took 3 bases from V and 0 from J, leaving 6 bases between them. This CDR3 contains 13 residues. From germline, CDR1 is KGHSH and CDR2 LQKENI.

The J gene is TRBJ1-2, the V gene TRBV27, with 7 bases aligning to TRBD1. Trimming removed 11 bases from V and 0 bases from J; junction bases left unmatched: 12. Looked up from germline, CDR1 is MNHEY and CDR2 is SMNVEV (reference sequence). This CDR3 is 15 amino acids long. Written as DNA, the CDR3 is TGTGCCGTAGGGGGGACAGACAAAACTAACTATGGCTACACCTTC. Translation: CAVGGTDKTNYGYTF.